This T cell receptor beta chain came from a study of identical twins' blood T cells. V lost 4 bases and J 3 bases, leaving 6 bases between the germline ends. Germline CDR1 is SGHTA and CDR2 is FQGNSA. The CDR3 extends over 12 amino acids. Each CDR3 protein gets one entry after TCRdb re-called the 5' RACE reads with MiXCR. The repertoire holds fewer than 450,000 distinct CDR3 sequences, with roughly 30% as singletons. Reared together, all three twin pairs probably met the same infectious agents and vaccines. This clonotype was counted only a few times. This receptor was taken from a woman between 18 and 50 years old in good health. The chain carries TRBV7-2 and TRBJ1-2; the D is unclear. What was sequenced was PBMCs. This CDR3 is CASSSSYYGYTF. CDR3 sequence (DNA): TGTGCCAGCAGCTCCTCATACTATGGCTACACCTTC.